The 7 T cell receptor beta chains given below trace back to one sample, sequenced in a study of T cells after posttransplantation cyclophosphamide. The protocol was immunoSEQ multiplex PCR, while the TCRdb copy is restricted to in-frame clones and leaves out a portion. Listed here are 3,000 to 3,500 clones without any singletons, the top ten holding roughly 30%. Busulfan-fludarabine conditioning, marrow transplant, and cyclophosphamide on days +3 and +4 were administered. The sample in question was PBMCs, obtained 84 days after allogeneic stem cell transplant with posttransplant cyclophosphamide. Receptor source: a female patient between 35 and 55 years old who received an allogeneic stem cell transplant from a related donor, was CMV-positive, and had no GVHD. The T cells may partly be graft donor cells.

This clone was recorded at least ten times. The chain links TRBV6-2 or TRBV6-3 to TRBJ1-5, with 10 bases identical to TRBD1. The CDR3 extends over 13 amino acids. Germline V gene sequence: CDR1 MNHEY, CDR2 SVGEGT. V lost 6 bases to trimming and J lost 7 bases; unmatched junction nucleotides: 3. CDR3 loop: CASSWTGGQPQHF. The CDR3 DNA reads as TGTGCCAGCAGCTGGACAGGGGGACAGCCCCAGCATTTT.

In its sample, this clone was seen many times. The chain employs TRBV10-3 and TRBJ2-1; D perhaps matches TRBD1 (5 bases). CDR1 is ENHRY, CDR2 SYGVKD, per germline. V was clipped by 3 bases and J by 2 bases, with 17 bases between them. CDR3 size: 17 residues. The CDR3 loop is CAISEDPQGIAYNEQFF. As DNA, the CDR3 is TGTGCCATCAGTGAAGATCCCCAGGGCATCGCCTACAATGAGCAGTTCTTC.

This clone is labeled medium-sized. The CDR3 region is CASSYNAVQETQYF. CDR3 bases: TGTGCCAGCAGCTACAATGCAGTCCAAGAGACCCAGTACTTC. This chain links TRBV7-9 with TRBJ2-5; D is ambiguous. Per the germline V gene, CDR1 is SEHNR and CDR2 is FQNEAQ (reference sequence). CDR3 size: 14 residues. The germline V and J ends were trimmed by 4 bases and 1 base, with 10 bases remaining between them.

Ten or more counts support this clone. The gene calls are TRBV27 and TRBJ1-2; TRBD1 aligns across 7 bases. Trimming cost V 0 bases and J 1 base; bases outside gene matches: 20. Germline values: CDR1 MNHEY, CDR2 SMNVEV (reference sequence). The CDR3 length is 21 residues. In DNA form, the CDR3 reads TGTGCCAGCAGTTTATCATGGGCCCCCGGACAGGCGAGTTTTATTAACTATGGCTACACCTTC. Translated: CASSLSWAPGQASFINYGYTF.

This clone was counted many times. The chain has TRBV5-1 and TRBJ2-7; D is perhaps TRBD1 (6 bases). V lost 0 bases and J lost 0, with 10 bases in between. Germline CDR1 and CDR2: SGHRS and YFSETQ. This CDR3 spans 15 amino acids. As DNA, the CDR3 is TGCGCCAGCAGCTTGGCCACAGGGAGCTCCTACGAGCAGTACTTC. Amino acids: CASSLATGSSYEQYF. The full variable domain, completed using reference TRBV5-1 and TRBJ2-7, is KAGVTQTPRYLIKTRGQQVTLSCSPISGHRSVSWYQQTPGQGLQFLFEYFSETQRNKGNFPGRFSGRQFSNSRSEMNVSTLELGDSALYLCASSLATGSSYEQYFGPGTRLTVT.

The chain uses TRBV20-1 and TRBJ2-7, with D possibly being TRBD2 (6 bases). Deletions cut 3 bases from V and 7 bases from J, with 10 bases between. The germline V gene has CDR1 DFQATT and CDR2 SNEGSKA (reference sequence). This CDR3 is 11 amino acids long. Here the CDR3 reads CSARRDSEQYF. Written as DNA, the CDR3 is TGCAGTGCTAGGAGGGACTCAGAGCAGTACTTC.

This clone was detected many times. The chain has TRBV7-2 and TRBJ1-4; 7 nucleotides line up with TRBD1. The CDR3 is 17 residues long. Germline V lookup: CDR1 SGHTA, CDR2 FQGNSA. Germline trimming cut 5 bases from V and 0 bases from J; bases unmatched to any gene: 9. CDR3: CASSGRTGVATNEKLFF. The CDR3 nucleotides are TGTGCCAGCAGCGGCAGGACAGGTGTTGCAACTAATGAAAAACTGTTTTTT.